Here is one T cell receptor (beta chain) with its context. Its antigen is not known. This record belongs to a study of T cells after yellow fever vaccination. Conversion of TCR transcripts into cDNA relied on 5'RACE template switching, which added a universal primer site and UMIs. TCRdb analysed the 5' RACE reads with MiXCR anew, one entry per CDR3 protein. The sample carries approximately 300,000 distinct CDR3 sequences, 6.8% recorded once. CDR1 DFQATT and CDR2 SNEGSKA come from the germline V gene (reference sequence). Deletions cut 0 bases from V and 3 bases from J, with 10 bases between. CDR3 size: 14 residues. Study observations and caveats: Most primary-vaccination clones recurred post-booster (around 95% CD4, around 86% CD8). Weaker overall was a secondary response that nonetheless peaked faster, on day 5 versus 15.

This receptor was obtained from a young man who received the YFV17D yellow fever vaccine. The source material was PBMCs, sampled around 45 days after the first yellow fever vaccination. The rearrangement uses TRBV20-1 and TRBJ2-3; D ambiguous. The CDR3: CSARDAEKTDTQYF. The CDR3, as DNA: TGCAGTGCTAGAGATGCAGAGAAGACAGATACGCAGTATTTT.